These 20 T cell receptor beta chains originate from one sample sequenced in a study of cytotoxic CD8 clonotypes in ibrutinib-treated CLL. The protocol was immunoSEQ multiplex PCR, while the TCRdb copy is restricted to in-frame clones and leaves out a portion. This table holds 50,000 to 70,000 clones, roughly 54% found once. This material consisted of PBMCs, taken at disease progression, from a patient treated with ibrutinib. These receptors were taken from a human donor with chronic lymphocytic leukemia.

The V call is TRBV30, the J call TRBJ2-1; possibly TRBD1 or TRBD2 for D (5 bases each). Germline-derived CDR1 and CDR2 are GTSNPN and SVGIG (reference sequence). This CDR3 is 15 amino acids long. V gave up 3 bases and J gave up 0 bases, with 12 bases separating them. CDR3 region: CAWRAWGSSYNEQFF. For the CDR3, the DNA is TGTGCCTGGAGGGCCTGGGGGAGCTCCTACAATGAGCAGTTCTTC.

This clone was seen once. The gene calls are TRBV18 and TRBJ2-3; TRBD2 aligns across 8 bases. The CDR3 extends over 13 amino acids. J was trimmed by 6 bases and V by 3 bases; bases with no gene match: 2. Germline V gene lookup returns CDR1 KGHSH and CDR2 LQKENI. The CDR3 DNA sequence: TGTGCCAGCTCACCGACTAGCGTGGATACGCAGTATTTT. Translated: CASSPTSVDTQYF. Combining the CDR3 with reference TRBV18 and TRBJ2-3 gives the whole variable domain NAGVMQNPRHLVRRRGQEARLRCSPMKGHSHVYWYRQLPEEGLKFMVYLQKENIIDESGMPKERFSAEFPKEGPSILRIQQVVRGDSAAYFCASSPTSVDTQYFGPGTRLTVL.

This sequence joins TRBV28 and TRBJ1-2; D unclear. CDR1 and CDR2 from the germline V gene are MDHEN and SYDVKM. V gave up 3 bases and J gave up 3 bases, with 8 bases separating them. The CDR3 contains 13 residues. As DNA, the CDR3 is TGTGCCAGCAGTTTTGCCGGGGACTATGGCTACACCTTC. This gives the protein CASSFAGDYGYTF.

At least ten counts were recorded for this clone. The V call is TRBV5-6, the J call TRBJ2-3; tentatively, D is TRBD2 (6 bases). The CDR3 is made up of 13 amino acids. From germline, CDR1 is SGHDT and CDR2 YYEEEE. With 2 bases removed from V and 6 bases from J, the gap between germline ends came to 10 bases. The CDR3 DNA reads as TGTGCCAGCAGCTTAAGGGGAGGCGATACGCAGTATTTT. Translated: CASSLRGGDTQYF.

In its sample, this clone was seen a few times. This sequence joins TRBV28 and TRBJ2-7, with D possibly matching TRBD2 (6 bases). Per germline, CDR1 MDHEN and CDR2 SYDVKM. The V end lost 2 bases, the J end lost 3 bases, and 20 bases lay between the germline ends. The CDR3 is 17 amino acids. CDR3 nucleotides: TGTGCCAGCAGTTTAGGAGGGGCCGGGGAGCTTCACTACGAGCAGTACTTC. Its protein is CASSLGGAGELHYEQYF. Filled out from reference TRBV28 and TRBJ2-7, the complete variable domain reads DVKVTQSSRYLVKRTGEKVFLECVQDMDHENMFWYRQDPGLGLRLIYFSYDVKMKEKGDIPEGYSVSREKKERFSLILESASTNQTSMYLCASSLGGAGELHYEQYFGPGTRLTVT.

The DNA for the CDR3 is TGCGCCAGCAGCTTGACGACTTACACCGGGGAGCTGTTTTTT. This sequence encodes CASSLTTYTGELFF. This chain uses TRBV5-1 with TRBJ2-2; no firm D call. The germline V gene has CDR1 SGHRS and CDR2 YFSETQ. The CDR3 loop spans 14 amino acids. V lost 1 base to trimming and J lost 3 bases, with 7 bases between them.

J is TRBJ1-1 and V is TRBV10-3, with D perhaps matching TRBD1 (5 bases). With 2 bases removed from V and 4 bases from J, the gap between germline ends came to 5 bases. The CDR3 loop spans 12 amino acids. CDR1 is ENHRY, CDR2 SYGVKD, per germline. The CDR3 loop reads CAISEGATEAFF. CDR3 nucleotides: TGTGCCATCAGTGAGGGGGCCACTGAAGCTTTCTTT.

The table lists this clone with a few counts. The junction and the germline gene differ at one end; a read error may be behind it. V is TRBV5-1 and J is TRBJ2-7; 8 bases are shared with TRBD1. CDR1 is SGHRS, CDR2 YFSETQ, per germline. The CDR3 is 12 amino acids. CDR3 amino acids: CASSLYGTGNHF. As DNA, the CDR3 is TGCGCCAGCAGCTTGTACGGGACAGGAAATCACTTC.

This clone has just a few counts. The rearrangement joins TRBV25-1 to TRBJ2-3; no clear D. The CDR3 length is 13 residues. Germline CDR1 is MGHDK and CDR2 is SYGVNS. Deletions cut 1 base from V and 4 bases from J, with 6 bases between. For the CDR3, the DNA is TGTGCCAGCAGTGAATCAGGAGCAGATACGCAGTATTTT. Encoded protein: CASSESGADTQYF.

CDR3: CASSLRAGATEAFF. Here the CDR3 DNA reads TGTGCCAGCAGTTTACGGGCCGGGGCCACTGAAGCTTTCTTT. The V gene is TRBV27, the J gene TRBJ1-1; a weak D match, TRBD1 (5 bases). The germline V gene has CDR1 MNHEY and CDR2 SMNVEV (reference sequence). This CDR3 comprises 14 residues. V was pared by 2 bases and J by 4 bases, with 11 bases between.

The chain employs TRBV19 and TRBJ2-2; D is perhaps TRBD1 (6 bases). The CDR3 runs 14 residues. Trimming removed 8 bases at V and 0 bases at J, with 10 bases between. Germline loops: CDR1 LNHDA, CDR2 SQIVND (reference sequence). The CDR3: CASWGLANTGELFF. CDR3 nucleotides: TGTGCCAGTTGGGGGCTAGCGAACACCGGGGAGCTGTTTTTT.

V gene TRBV2 combines with J gene TRBJ1-1; D gene ambiguous. The CDR3 totals 13 residues. Per the germline V gene, CDR1 is SNHLY and CDR2 is FYNNEI. The V gene lost 7 bases and the J gene lost 9 bases, with 18 bases spanning the gap. The CDR3 loop is CASKPSFWTQAFF. As DNA, the CDR3 is TGTGCCAGCAAGCCGTCGTTCTGGACGCAAGCTTTCTTT.

V is TRBV9 and J is TRBJ2-3; maybe TRBD2 (5 bases). CDR3 length: 15 amino acids. Germline V gene lookup returns CDR1 SGDLS and CDR2 YYNGEE. Trimming removed 0 bases from V and 2 bases from J, with 10 bases in between. The CDR3 coding sequence is TGTGCCAGCAGCGTAGGAACCCTAGCCACAGATACGCAGTATTTT. Translating it yields CASSVGTLATDTQYF.

This clone was counted between two and nine times. The chain combines TRBV30 with TRBJ1-2; no reliable D call. CDR1 is GTSNPN, CDR2 SVGIG, per germline (reference sequence). V was clipped by 0 bases and J by 13 bases, with 12 bases between them. The CDR3 sequence is 11 residues long. CDR3 sequence reads: CAWSVPPTFTF. The CDR3 region has the DNA TGTGCCTGGAGTGTACCCCCCACCTTCACCTTC.

This rearrangement joins TRBV30 to TRBJ2-7; D remains unclear. The CDR3 length is 15 residues. Germline loops: CDR1 GTSNPN, CDR2 SVGIG (reference sequence). The V and J ends lost 1 base and 6 bases respectively, with 19 bases between them. As DNA, the CDR3 is TGTGCCTGGAGTGACGCCATCGGAATATATATCGAGCAGTACTTC. Amino acid sequence: CAWSDAIGIYIEQYF.

This clone was seen more than once but under ten times. This chain uses TRBV6-5 with TRBJ1-4; tentatively, D is TRBD1 (5 bases). Germline assignment: CDR1 MNHEY and CDR2 SVGAGI. The CDR3 spans 16 residues. V dropped 0 bases and J dropped 7 bases, with 15 bases sitting between them. DNA of the CDR3: TGTGCCAGCAGTTACTCGAACCAGGGTATTAGTGAAAAACTGTTTTTT. It encodes CASSYSNQGISEKLFF.

The chain couples TRBV6-1 to TRBJ2-7, with TRBD2 matching 9 bases. J was trimmed by 1 base and V by 2 bases; bases with no gene match: 6. Germline CDR1 MNHNS, CDR2 SASEGT. CDR3 length: 16 residues. For the CDR3, the DNA is TGTGCCAGCAGTGAATACCTAGCGGGATATTCCTACGAGCAGTACTTC. This sequence encodes CASSEYLAGYSYEQYF.

The chain has TRBV9 and TRBJ2-5; 8 bases align to TRBD2. CDR1 and CDR2 from the germline V gene are SGDLS and YYNGEE. Trimming took 4 bases from V and 5 from J; bases not matched to a gene: 7. The CDR3 has 14 amino acids. CDR3 nucleotides: TGTGCCAGCAGCACTTACGGGGGGGTTGAGACCCAGTACTTC. Protein sequence: CASSTYGGVETQYF.

The V and J genes are TRBV7-2 and TRBJ1-2, with D possibly TRBD1 on 6 matching bases. The germline V and J ends were trimmed by 5 bases and 2 bases, with 15 bases remaining between them. Germline V CDR1 and CDR2: SGHTA, FQGNSA. The CDR3 spans 15 residues. The CDR3: CASSGGGGRNYGYTF. The CDR3, as DNA: TGTGCCAGCAGCGGGGGCGGGGGTAGGAACTATGGCTACACCTTC.

The chain uses TRBV15 and TRBJ1-1; D call uncertain. The CDR3 sequence is 13 residues long. Deletions cut 1 base from V and 0 bases from J, with 3 bases between. Germline V CDR1 and CDR2: LNHNV, YYDKDF (reference sequence). CDR3 bases: TGTGCCACCAGCAGAGGGATGAACACTGAAGCTTTCTTT. This encodes CATSRGMNTEAFF.